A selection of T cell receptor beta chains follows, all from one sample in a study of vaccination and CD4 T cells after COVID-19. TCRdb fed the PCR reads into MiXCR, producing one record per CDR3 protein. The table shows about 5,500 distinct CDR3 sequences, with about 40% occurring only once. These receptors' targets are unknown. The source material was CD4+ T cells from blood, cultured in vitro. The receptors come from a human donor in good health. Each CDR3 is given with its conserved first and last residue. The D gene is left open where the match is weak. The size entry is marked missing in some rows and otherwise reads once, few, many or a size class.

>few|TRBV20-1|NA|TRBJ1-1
CSALPGQKTEAFF
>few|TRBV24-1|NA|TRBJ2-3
CATSATTGADTQYF
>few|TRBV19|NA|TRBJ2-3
CASSMHGYTQYF
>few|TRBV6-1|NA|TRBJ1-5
CASSPGAVSANQPQHF
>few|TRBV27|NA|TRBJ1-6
CASSLGTLNNSPLHF
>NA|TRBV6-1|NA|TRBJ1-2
CASSQSPRGARYGYTF
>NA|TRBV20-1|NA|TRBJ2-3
CSATSGRGATDTQYF
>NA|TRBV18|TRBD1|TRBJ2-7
CASSQGGQGFHEQYF
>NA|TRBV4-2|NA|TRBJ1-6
CASDFGSYNSPLHF
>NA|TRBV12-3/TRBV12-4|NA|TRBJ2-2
CASSLSSTGELFF
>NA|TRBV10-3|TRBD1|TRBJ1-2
CAISMRQGYGYTF
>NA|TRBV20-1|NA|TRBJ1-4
CSARGPGSNEKLFF
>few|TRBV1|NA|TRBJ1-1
CTSSKDRSTTRGGAFF
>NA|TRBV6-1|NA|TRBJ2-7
CASSEFNRDYEQYF
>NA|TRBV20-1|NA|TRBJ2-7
CSAPLPSKPDEQYF
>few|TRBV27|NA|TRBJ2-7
CASWAAGVGEQYF
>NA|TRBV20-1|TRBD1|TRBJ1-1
CSASGTGVGANTEAFF
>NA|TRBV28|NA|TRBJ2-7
CASSFSTYEQYF
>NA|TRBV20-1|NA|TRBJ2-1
CSAPGYPNEQFF
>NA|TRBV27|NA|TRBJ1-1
CASSLGDGDTEAFF
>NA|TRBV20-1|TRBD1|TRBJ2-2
CSARTGGNTGELFF